This T cell receptor beta chain is from a study of Ad26.COV2.S vaccination and SARS-CoV-2 variants. Study in general: Administration of Ad26.COV2.S was intramuscular, either once or twice 56 days apart.

Generated by immunoSEQ multiplex PCR, the TCRdb table keeps only in-frame clones and is missing some. The sample lists about 680,000 clones, 89% occurring once. The treatment denotes: roughly 19 received Ad26.COV2.S at low or high dose, single or two shots; a few received placebo; per-sample allocation not given. Sampling was performed 63 days after the first vaccine or placebo injection. Germline V gene sequence: CDR1 LGHNA, CDR2 YNFKEQ. V shed 2 bases, J shed 0 bases, and the junction held 20 bases outside the gene matches. This CDR3 has 21 residues. The clonotype originates from a person between 18 and 65 years old who received the Ad26.COV2.S COVID-19 vaccine or a placebo. The genes are TRBV4-2 and TRBJ1-1, with TRBD1 matching over 8 bases. Sequencing was performed on peripheral blood, taken in a trial of Ad26.COV2.S vaccine versus placebo. The CDR3: CASSQSRTGSNRGVMNTEAFF. In DNA, the CDR3 is TGTGCCAGCAGCCAATCTCGGACAGGGTCTAATCGGGGGGTTATGAACACTGAAGCTTTCTTT.